Below, one T cell receptor (beta chain) is given with its context. What it recognizes is unknown. This entry comes from a study of shared clonotypes between healthy human individuals. Study-wide background: Researchers assigned three CD4 naive, three CD4 memory, two CD8 naive and one CD8 memory plate to each donor.

This table comes from immunoSEQ multiplex PCR, and its TCRdb copy is limited to in-frame clones, with some not included. The sample lists millions of clones, roughly 95% occurring once. Overall study findings and caveats: Sequencing depth was a factor that was expected to affect clonotype sharing among donors.

Specimen: naive CD4+ T cells sorted from blood. Documented subset: CD45RA+ positively selected. The clonotype originates from a man between 18 and 29 years old in good health.

CDR3 sequence: CASSLRSGFLNEKLFF. As DNA, the CDR3 is TGTGCCAGCAGCCTGCGGTCCGGATTTCTTAATGAAAAACTGTTTTTT. J is TRBJ1-4 and V is TRBV5-4; no reliable D call. V was shortened by 4 bases and J by 4 bases, with 17 bases between the two germline ends. Germline CDR1 SGHNT, CDR2 YYREEE (reference sequence). The CDR3 contains 16 residues.